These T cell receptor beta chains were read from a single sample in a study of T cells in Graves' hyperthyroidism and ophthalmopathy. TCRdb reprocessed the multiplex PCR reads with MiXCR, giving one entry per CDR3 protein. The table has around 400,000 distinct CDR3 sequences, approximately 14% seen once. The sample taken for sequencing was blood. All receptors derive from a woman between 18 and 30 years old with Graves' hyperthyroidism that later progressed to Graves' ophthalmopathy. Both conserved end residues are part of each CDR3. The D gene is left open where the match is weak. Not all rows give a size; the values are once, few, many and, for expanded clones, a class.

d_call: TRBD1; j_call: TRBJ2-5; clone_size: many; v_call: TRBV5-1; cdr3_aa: CASSSFRQGGETQYF; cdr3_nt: TGCGCCAGCAGCTCCTTTCGACAGGGCGGAGAGACCCAGTACTTC
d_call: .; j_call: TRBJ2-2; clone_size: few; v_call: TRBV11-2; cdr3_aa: CASSPPPEYPGELFF; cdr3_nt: TGTGCCAGCAGCCCACCCCCGGAGTACCCCGGGGAGCTGTTTTTT
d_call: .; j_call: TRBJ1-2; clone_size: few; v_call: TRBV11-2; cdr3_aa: CASSSEAPGYTF; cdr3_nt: TGTGCCAGCAGCTCCGAGGCCCCTGGCTACACCTTC
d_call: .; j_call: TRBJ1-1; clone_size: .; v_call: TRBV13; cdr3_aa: CASSPGLRQTEAFF; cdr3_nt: TGTGCCAGCAGCCCCGGGCTAAGGCAAACTGAAGCTTTCTTT
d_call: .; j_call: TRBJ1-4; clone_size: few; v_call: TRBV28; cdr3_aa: CASRNGGPVNEKLFF; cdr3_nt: TGTGCCAGCAGAAACGGGGGCCCTGTTAATGAAAAACTGTTTTTT
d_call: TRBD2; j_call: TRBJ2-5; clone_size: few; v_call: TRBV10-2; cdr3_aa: CASMAGEMGTQYF; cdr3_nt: TGCGCCAGCATGGCGGGGGAGATGGGGACCCAGTACTTC
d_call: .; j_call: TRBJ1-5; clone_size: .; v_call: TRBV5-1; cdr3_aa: CASSLQDSNQPQHF; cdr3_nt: TGCGCCAGCAGCTTACAGGATAGCAATCAGCCCCAGCATTTT
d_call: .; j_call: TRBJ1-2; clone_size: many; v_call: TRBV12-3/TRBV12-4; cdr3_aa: CASSLSLGQGHGYTF; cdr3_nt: TGTGCCAGCAGTTTGTCTCTGGGGCAGGGCCATGGCTACACCTTC
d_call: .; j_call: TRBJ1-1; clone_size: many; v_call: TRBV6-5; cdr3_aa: CASSYLTGTEAFF; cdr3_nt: TGTGCCAGCAGTTACCTAACAGGGACTGAAGCTTTCTTT
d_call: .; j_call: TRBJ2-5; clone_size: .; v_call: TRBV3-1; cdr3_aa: CASSQDQLLEGRTDVQETQYF; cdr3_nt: TGTGCCAGCAGCCAAGACCAGCTTTTGGAAGGCCGGACAGACGTCCAAGAGACCCAGTACTTC
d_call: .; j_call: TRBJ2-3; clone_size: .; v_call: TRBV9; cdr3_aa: CASSYRGGSTVTQYF; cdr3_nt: TGTGCCAGCAGCTACAGGGGAGGGTCCACAGTTACGCAGTATTTT
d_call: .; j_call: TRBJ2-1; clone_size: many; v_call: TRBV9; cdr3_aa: CASSVGPTVVNEQFF; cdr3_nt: TGTGCCAGCAGCGTAGGCCCGACAGTGGTAAATGAGCAGTTCTTC
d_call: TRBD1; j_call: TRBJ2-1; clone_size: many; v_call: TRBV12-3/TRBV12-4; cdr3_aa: CASSSRQGKSYNEQFF; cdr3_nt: TGTGCCAGCAGTTCCCGACAGGGGAAATCGTACAATGAGCAGTTCTTC
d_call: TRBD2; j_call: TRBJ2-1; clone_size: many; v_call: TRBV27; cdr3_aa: CASSPGLAGGHEQFF; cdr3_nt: TGTGCCAGCAGCCCGGGACTAGCGGGAGGCCATGAGCAGTTCTTC
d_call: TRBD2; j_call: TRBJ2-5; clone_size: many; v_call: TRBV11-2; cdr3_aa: CASSSLAGIQETQYF; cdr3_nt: TGTGCCAGCAGCTCCCTAGCGGGGATCCAAGAGACCCAGTACTTC
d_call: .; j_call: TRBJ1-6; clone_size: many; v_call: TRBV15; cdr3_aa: CATSRRGNSPLHF; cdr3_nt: TGTGCCACCAGCAGACGGGGGAATTCACCCCTCCACTTT
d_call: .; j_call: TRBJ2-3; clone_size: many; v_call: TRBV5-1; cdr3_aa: CASNSGTSTDTQYF; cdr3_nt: TGCGCCAGCAATAGCGGAACTAGCACAGATACGCAGTATTTT
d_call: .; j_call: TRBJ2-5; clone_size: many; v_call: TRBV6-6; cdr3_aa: CASSYIRGETQYF; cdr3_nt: TGTGCCAGCAGTTACATTCGGGGGGAGACCCAGTACTTC
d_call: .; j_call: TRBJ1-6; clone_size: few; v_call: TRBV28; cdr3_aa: CASSFSEGGPLHF; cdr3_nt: TGTGCCAGCAGTTTCTCCGAAGGTGGTCCCCTCCACTTT
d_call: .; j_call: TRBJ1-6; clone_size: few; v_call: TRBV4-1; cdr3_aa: CASSQDNAIRSPLHF; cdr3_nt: TGCGCCAGCAGCCAAGATAACGCTATCCGTTCACCCCTCCACTTT
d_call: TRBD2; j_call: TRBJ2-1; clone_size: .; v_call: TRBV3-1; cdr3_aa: CASSQDVSGRTEEQFF; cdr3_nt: TGTGCCAGCAGCCAAGATGTCAGCGGGAGGACGGAGGAGCAGTTCTTC
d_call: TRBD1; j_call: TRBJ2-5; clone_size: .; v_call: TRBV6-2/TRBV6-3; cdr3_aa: CASDRTGVETQYF; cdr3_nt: TGTGCCAGCGATCGGACAGGGGTAGAGACCCAGTACTTC
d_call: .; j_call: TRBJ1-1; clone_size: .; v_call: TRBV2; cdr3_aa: CASSTRGNTEAFF; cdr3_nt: TGTGCCAGCAGTACCAGGGGGAACACTGAAGCTTTCTTT
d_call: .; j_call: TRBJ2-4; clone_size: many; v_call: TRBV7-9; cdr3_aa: CASSSTGTVAKNIQYF; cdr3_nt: TGTGCCAGCAGCTCGACCGGGACCGTAGCCAAAAACATTCAGTACTTC
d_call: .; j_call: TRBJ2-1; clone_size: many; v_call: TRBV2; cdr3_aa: CASTERTIRHDEQFF; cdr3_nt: TGTGCCAGCACTGAAAGGACTATTCGGCACGATGAGCAGTTCTTC
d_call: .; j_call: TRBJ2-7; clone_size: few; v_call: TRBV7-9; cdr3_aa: CASSLDLSGTTSYEQYF; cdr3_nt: TGTGCCAGCAGCTTAGACCTCTCGGGTACGACCTCCTACGAGCAGTACTTC
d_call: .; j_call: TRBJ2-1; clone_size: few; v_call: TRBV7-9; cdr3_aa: CASSSLVGLTYNEQFF; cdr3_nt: TGTGCCAGCAGCTCCTTGGTTGGACTCACCTACAATGAGCAGTTCTTC
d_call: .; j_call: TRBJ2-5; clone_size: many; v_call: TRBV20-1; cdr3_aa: CSARLDQETQYF; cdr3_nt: TGCAGTGCTAGATTGGATCAAGAGACCCAGTACTTC
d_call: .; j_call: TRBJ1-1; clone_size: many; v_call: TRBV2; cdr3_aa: CASRQEANTEAFF; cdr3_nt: TGTGCCAGCAGACAGGAGGCCAACACTGAAGCTTTCTTT
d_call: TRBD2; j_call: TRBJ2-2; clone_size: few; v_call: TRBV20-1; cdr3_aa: CSASRTSGNTGELFF; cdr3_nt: TGCAGTGCTAGTAGGACTAGCGGGAACACCGGGGAGCTGTTTTTT
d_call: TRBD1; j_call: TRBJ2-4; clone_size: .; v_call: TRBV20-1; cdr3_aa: CSAMSRDRKNIQYF; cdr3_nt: TGCAGTGCTATGTCTAGGGACAGGAAAAACATTCAGTACTTC
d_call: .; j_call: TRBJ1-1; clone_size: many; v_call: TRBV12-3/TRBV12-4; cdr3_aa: CASSPQGEDTEAFF; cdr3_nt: TGTGCCAGCAGCCCCCAGGGAGAGGACACTGAAGCTTTCTTT
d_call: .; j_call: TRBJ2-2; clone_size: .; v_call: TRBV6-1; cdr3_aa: CASTYSPTSLSNTGELFF; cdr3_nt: TGTGCCAGCACCTACTCGCCCACCTCCCTTTCGAACACCGGGGAGCTGTTTTTT
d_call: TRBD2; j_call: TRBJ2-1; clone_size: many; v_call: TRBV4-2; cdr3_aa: CASSQTSGSHNEQFF; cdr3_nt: TGTGCCAGCAGCCAAACTAGCGGGAGCCACAATGAGCAGTTCTTC
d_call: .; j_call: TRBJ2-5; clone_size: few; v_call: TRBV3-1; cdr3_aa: CASSQVFSTLQETQYF; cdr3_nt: TGTGCCAGCAGCCAAGTATTTAGTACCCTTCAAGAGACCCAGTACTTC
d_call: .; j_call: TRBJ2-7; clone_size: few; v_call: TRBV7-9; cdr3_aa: CASSPESYEQYF; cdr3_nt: TGTGCCAGCAGTCCGGAGAGCTACGAGCAGTACTTC
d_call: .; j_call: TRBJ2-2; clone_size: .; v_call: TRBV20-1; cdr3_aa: CSALASGELFF; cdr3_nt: TGCAGTGCTCTAGCATCCGGGGAGCTGTTTTTT
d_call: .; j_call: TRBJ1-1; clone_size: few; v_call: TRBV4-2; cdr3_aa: CASSQGPTGRTEAFF; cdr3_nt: TGTGCCAGCAGCCAGGGGCCCACAGGGCGCACTGAAGCTTTCTTT
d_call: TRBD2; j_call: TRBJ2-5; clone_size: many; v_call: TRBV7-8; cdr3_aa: CASSPGTSGRRDQETQYF; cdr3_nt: TGTGCCAGCAGCCCCGGGACTAGCGGGAGGAGGGACCAAGAGACCCAGTACTTC
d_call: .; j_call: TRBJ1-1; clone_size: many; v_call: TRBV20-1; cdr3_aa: CSARVPGNTEAFF; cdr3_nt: TGCAGTGCTAGGGTCCCAGGGAACACTGAAGCTTTCTTT
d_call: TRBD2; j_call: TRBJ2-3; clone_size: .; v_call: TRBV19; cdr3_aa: CASSSNSGSTDTQYF; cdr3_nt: TGTGCCAGTAGTAGCAATAGCGGGAGCACAGATACGCAGTATTTT
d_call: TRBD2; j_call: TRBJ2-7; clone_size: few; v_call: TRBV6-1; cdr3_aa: CASSPGYSGSSYEQYF; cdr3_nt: TGTGCCAGCAGTCCAGGTTATAGCGGGTCTTCCTACGAGCAGTACTTC
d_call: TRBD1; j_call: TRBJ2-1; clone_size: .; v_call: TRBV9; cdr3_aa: CASSGPGTGSYNEQFF; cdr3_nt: TGTGCCAGCAGCGGACCCGGGACAGGCTCCTACAATGAGCAGTTCTTC
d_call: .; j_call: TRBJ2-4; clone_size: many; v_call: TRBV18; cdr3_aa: CASSPPTGGLAKNIQYF; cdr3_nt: TGTGCCAGCTCACCACCCACCGGAGGACTAGCCAAAAACATTCAGTACTTC